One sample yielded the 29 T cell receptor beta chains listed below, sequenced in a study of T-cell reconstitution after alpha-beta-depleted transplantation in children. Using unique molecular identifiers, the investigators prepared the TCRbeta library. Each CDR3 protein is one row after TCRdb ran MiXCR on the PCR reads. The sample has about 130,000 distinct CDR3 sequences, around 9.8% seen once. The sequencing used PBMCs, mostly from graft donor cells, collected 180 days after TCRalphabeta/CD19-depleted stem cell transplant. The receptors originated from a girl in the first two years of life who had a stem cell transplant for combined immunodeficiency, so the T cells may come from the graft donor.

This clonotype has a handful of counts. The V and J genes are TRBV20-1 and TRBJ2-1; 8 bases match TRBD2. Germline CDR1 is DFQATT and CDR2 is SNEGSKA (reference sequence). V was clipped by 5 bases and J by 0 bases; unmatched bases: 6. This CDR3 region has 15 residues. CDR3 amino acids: CSAGTSGLSYNEQFF. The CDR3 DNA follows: TGCAGTGCTGGAACTAGCGGCCTCTCCTACAATGAGCAGTTCTTC.

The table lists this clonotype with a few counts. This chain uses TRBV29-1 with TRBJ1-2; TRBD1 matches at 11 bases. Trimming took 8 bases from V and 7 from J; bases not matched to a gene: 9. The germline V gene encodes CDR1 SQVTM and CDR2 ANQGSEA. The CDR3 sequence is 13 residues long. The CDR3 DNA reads TGCAGCACGTTGAGGACAGGGGGCTTTGGCTACACCTTC. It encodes CSTLRTGGFGYTF.

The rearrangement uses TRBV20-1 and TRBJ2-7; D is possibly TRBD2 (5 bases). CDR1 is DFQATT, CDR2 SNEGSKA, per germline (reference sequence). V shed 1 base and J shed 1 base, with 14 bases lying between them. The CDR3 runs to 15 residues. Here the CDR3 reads CSARVLARRSYEQYF. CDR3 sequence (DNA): TGCAGTGCTAGAGTATTGGCCCGGAGGTCCTACGAGCAGTACTTC.

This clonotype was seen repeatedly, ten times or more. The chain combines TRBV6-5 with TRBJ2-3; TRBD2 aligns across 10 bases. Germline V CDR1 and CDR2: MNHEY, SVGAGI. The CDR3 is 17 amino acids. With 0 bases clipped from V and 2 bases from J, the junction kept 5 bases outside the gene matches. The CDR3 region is CASSYSILAGVTDTQYF. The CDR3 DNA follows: TGTGCCAGCAGTTACTCGATCCTAGCGGGAGTCACAGATACGCAGTATTTT.

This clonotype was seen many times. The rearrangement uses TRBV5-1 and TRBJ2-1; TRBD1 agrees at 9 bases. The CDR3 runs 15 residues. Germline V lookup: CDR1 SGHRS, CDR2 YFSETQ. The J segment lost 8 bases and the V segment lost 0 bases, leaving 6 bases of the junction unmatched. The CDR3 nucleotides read TGCGCCAGCAGCTTGGTCTCCACAGGGGGCGATGAGCAGTTCTTC. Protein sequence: CASSLVSTGGDEQFF.

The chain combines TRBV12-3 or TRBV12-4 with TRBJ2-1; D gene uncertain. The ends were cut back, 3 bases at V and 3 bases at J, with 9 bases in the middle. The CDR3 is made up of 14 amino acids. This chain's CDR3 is CASSFLVSYNEQFF. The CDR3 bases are TGTGCCAGCAGTTTCTTAGTGAGCTACAATGAGCAGTTCTTC.

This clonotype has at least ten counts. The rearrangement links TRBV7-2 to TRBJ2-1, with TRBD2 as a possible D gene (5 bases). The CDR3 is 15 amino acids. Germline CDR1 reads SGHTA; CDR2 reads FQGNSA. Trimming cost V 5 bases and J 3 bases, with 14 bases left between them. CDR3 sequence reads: CASSPSRTYYNEQFF. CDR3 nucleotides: TGTGCCAGCAGCCCATCTCGGACTTACTACAATGAGCAGTTCTTC.

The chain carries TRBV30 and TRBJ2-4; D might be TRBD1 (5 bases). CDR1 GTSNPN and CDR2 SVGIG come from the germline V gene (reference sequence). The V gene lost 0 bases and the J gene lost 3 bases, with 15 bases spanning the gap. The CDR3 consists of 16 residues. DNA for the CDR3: TGTGCCTGGAGTGTACTTTGGCCGACAGACAAAAACATTCAGTACTTC. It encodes CAWSVLWPTDKNIQYF. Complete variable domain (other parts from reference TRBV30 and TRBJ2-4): SQTIHQWPATLVQPVGSPLSLECTVEGTSNPNLYWYRQAAGRGLQLLFYSVGIGQISSEVPQNLSASRPQDRQFILSSKKLLLSDSGFYLCAWSVLWPTDKNIQYFGAGTRLSVL.

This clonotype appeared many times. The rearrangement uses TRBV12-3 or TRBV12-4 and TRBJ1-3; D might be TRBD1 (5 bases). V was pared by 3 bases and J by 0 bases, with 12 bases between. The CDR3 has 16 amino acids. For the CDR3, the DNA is TGTGCCAGCAGTTTTTACCAGGGATTCTCTGGAAACACCATATATTTT. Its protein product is CASSFYQGFSGNTIYF.

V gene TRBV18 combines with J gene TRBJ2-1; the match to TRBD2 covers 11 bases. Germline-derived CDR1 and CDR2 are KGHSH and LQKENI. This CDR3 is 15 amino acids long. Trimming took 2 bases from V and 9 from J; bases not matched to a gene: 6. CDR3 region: CASSPGSGGAGEQFF. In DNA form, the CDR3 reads TGTGCCAGCTCACCAGGTAGCGGGGGGGCTGGTGAGCAGTTCTTC.

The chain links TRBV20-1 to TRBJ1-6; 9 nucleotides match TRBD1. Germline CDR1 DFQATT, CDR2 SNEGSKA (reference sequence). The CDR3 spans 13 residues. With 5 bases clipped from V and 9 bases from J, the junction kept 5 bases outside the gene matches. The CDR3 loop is CSALQGAGSPLHF. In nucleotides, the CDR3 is TGCAGTGCTCTACAGGGGGCCGGTTCACCCCTCCACTTT.

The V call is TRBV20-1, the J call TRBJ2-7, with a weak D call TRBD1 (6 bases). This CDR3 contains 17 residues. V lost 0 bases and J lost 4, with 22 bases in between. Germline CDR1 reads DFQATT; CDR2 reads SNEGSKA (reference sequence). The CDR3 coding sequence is TGCAGTGCTAGAGATGGGCCACCTCTCAGGGACATATACGAGCAGTACTTC. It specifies CSARDGPPLRDIYEQYF.

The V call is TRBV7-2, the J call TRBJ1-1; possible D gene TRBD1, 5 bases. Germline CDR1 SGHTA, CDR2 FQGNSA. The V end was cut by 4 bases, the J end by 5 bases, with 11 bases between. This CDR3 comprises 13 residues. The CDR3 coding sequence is TGTGCCAGCAGCTATGGGACCCTTACTGAAGCTTTCTTT. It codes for CASSYGTLTEAFF.

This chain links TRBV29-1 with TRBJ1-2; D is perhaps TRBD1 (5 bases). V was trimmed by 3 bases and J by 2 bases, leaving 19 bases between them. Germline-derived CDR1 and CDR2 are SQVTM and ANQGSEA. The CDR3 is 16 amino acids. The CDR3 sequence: CSVEGTTLGGNYGYTF. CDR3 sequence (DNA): TGCAGCGTTGAGGGGACCACCTTGGGCGGGAACTATGGCTACACCTTC.

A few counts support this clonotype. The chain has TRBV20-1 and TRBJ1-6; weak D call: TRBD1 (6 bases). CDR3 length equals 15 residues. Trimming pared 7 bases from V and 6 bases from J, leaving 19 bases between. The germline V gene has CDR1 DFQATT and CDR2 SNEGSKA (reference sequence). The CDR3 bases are TGCAGTGTGGGGGTGGGGGGCGCGGGTAATTCACCCCTCCACTTT. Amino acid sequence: CSVGVGGAGNSPLHF.

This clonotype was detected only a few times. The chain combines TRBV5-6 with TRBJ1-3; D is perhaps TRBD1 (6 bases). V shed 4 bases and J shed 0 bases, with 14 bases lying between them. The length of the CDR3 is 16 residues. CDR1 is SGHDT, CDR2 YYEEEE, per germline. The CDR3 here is CASSRDKGYSGNTIYF. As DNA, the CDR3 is TGTGCCAGCAGCCGGGACAAGGGCTACTCTGGAAACACCATATATTTT.

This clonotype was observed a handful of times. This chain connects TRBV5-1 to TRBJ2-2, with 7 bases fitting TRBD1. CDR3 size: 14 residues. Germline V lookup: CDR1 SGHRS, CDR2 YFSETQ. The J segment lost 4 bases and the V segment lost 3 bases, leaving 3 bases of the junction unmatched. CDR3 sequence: CASSWDSGTGELFF. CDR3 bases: TGCGCCAGCAGCTGGGACAGCGGCACCGGGGAGCTGTTTTTT.

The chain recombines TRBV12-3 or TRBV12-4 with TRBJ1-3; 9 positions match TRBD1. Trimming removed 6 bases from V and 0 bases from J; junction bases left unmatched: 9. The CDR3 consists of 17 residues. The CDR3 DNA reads TGTGCCAGCAGGCGGGACAGGGTTTTTAGCTCTGGAAACACCATATATTTT. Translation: CASRRDRVFSSGNTIYF.

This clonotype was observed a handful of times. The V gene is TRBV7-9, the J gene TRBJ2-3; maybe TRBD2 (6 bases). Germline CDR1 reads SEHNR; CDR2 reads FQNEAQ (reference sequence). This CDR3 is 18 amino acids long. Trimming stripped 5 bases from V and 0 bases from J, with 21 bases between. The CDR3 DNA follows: TGTGCCAGCAGCCCCCCCTGGGGCGAGGGGACTAGCACAGATACGCAGTATTTT. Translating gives CASSPPWGEGTSTDTQYF.

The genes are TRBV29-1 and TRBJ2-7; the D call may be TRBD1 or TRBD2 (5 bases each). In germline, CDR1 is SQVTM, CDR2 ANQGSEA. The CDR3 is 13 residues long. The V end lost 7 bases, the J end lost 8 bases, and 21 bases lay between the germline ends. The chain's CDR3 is CSAIILGRSQQYF. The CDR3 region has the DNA TGCAGCGCTATAATTTTGGGACGTTCCCAGCAGTACTTC.

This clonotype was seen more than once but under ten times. The CDR3 coding sequence is TGCAGTGCCGGGACAGGGGCGGATGACAATCAGCCCCAGCATTTT. Amino acid sequence: CSAGTGADDNQPQHF. The chain employs TRBV20-1 and TRBJ1-5; 10 nucleotides line up with TRBD1. V lost 6 bases and J lost 3; bases outside the gene matches: 8. There are 15 residues in the CDR3. Germline V gives CDR1 DFQATT, CDR2 SNEGSKA (reference sequence).

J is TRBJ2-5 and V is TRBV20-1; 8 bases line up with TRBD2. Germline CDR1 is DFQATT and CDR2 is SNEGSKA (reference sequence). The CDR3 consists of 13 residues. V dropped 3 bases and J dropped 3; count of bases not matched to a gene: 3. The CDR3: CSARRGDEETQYF. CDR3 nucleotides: TGCAGTGCTAGGCGGGGGGACGAAGAGACCCAGTACTTC.

The CDR3 bases are TGTGCCATCAGTGAGTCGATGGGGAACACTGAAGCTTTCTTT. As protein: CAISESMGNTEAFF. The chain links TRBV10-3 to TRBJ1-1; D remains unclear. The CDR3 loop spans 14 amino acids. V was cut by 0 bases and J by 1 base, with 6 bases left in between. Germline V lookup: CDR1 ENHRY, CDR2 SYGVKD.

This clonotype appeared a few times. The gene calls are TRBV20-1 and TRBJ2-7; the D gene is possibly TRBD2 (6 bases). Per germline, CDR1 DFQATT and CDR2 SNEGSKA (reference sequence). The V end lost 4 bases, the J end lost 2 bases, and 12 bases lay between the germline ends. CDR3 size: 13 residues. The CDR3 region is CSAKDRGAYEQYF. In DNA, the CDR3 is TGCAGTGCTAAGGATCGCGGGGCCTACGAGCAGTACTTC.

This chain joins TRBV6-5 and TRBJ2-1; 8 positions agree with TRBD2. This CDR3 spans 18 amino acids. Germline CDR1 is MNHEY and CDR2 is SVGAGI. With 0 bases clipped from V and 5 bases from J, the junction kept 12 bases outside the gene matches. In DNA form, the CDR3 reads TGTGCCAGCAGTTACTCAGGGTCCACTAGCGGCAATAACAATGAGCAGTTCTTC. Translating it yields CASSYSGSTSGNNNEQFF.

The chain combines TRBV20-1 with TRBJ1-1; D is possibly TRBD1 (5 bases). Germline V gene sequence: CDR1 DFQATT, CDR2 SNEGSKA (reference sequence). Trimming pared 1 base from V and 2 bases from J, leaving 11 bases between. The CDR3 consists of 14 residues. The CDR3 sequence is CSARGSTGNTEAFF. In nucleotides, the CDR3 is TGCAGTGCTAGAGGTTCTACAGGTAACACTGAAGCTTTCTTT.

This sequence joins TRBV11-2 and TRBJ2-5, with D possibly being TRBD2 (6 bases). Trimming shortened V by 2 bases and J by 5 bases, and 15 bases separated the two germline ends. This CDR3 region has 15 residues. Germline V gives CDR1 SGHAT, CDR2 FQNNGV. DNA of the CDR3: TGTGCCAGCAGCTTAACTGGCGGGATTGTGGAGACCCAGTACTTC. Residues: CASSLTGGIVETQYF.

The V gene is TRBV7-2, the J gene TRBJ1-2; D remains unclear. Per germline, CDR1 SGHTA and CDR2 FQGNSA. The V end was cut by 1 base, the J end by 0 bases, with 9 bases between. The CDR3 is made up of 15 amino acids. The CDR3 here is CASSLGRGPNYGYTF. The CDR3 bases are TGTGCCAGCAGCTTAGGGCGAGGACCTAACTATGGCTACACCTTC.

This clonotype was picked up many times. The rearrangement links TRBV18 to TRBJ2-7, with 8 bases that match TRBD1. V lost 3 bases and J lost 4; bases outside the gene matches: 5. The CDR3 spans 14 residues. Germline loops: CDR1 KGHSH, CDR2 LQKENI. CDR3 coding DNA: TGTGCCAGCTCACCGACAGGGGCCGGTTACGAGCAGTACTTC. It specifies CASSPTGAGYEQYF.